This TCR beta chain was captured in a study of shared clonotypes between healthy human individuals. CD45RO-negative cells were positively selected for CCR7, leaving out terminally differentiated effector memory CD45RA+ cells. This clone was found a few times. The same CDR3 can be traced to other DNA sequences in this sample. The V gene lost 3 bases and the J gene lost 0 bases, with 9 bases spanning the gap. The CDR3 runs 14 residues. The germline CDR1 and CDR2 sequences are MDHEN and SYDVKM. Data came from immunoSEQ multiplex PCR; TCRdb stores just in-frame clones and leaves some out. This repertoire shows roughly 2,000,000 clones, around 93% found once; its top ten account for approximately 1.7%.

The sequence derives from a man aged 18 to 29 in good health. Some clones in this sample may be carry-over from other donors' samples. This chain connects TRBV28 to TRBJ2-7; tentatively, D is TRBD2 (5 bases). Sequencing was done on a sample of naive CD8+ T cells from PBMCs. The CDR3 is CASSLTGSSYEQYF. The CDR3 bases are TGTGCCAGCAGTTTGACGGGGAGCTCCTACGAGCAGTACTTC. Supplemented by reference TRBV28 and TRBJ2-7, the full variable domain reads DVKVTQSSRYLVKRTGEKVFLECVQDMDHENMFWYRQDPGLGLRLIYFSYDVKMKEKGDIPEGYSVSREKKERFSLILESASTNQTSMYLCASSLTGSSYEQYFGPGTRLTVT.